This is a list of T cell receptor beta chains from one sample in a study of neoadjuvant anti-PD-1 for oral cavity cancer. The method was immunoSEQ multiplex PCR; TCRdb's version includes in-frame clones alone and lacks a portion of them. The table has just over 65,000 clones, roughly 84% seen once. This specimen consisted of PBMCs, obtained after nivolumab (anti-PD-1) treatment. The origin of the receptors is a person aged 40 to 85 with oral cavity squamous cell carcinoma. The CDR3 runs from the conserved cysteine through the conserved F or W. D genes are given only for firm matches. Clone size appears in some rows only: once, few, many, or a class for an expanded clone.

size: -; D: -; J: TRBJ2-7; V: TRBV4-1; length: 17; DNA: TGCGCCAGCAGCCAGGGATTAGCGGATCGAAGTGATGGCGAGCAGTACTTC; CDR3: CASSQGLADRSDGEQYF
size: -; D: TRBD1; J: TRBJ1-5; V: TRBV2; length: 16; DNA: TGTGCCAGCAGCTTGGGACAGGGGGCAGGAGGTCAGCCCCAGCATTTT; CDR3: CASSLGQGAGGQPQHF
size: -; D: -; J: TRBJ2-3; V: TRBV28; length: 14; DNA: TGTGCCAGCAGGGCTAGCGAATACACAGATACGCAGTATTTT; CDR3: CASRASEYTDTQYF
size: -; D: TRBD1; J: TRBJ2-3; V: TRBV5-1; length: 14; DNA: TGCGCCAGCACGGCCAGGGGGAACACAGATACGCAGTATTTT; CDR3: CASTARGNTDTQYF
size: -; D: -; J: TRBJ1-4; V: TRBV9; length: 13; DNA: TGTGCCAGCAGCCCCCACCAGGGGGAAAAACTGTTTTTT; CDR3: CASSPHQGEKLFF
size: -; D: TRBD2; J: TRBJ2-1; V: TRBV6-5; length: 15; DNA: TGTGCCAGCAGCAGGAGCGGGAGTGGGATCAATGAGCAGTTCTTC; CDR3: CASSRSGSGINEQFF
size: -; D: -; J: TRBJ2-6; V: TRBV28; length: 18; DNA: TGTGCCAGCAGCCCGATAGGGACGGCCGCCTCTGGGGCCAACGTCCTGACTTTC; CDR3: CASSPIGTAASGANVLTF
size: few; D: -; J: TRBJ2-7; V: TRBV10-2; length: 11; DNA: TGCGCCAGCGGGTCGGGCTACGAGCAGTACTTC; CDR3: CASGSGYEQYF
size: -; D: -; J: TRBJ2-2; V: TRBV6-4; length: 15; DNA: TGTGCCAGCAGTGAAGAGGGGACCCCTCGAGGGGAGCTGTTTTTT; CDR3: CASSEEGTPRGELFF
size: -; D: TRBD1; J: TRBJ2-5; V: TRBV19; length: 16; DNA: TGTGCCAGTAGCACCCGTCCGGGACAGGGCTTGGAGACCCAGTACTTC; CDR3: CASSTRPGQGLETQYF
size: -; D: TRBD1; J: TRBJ2-3; V: TRBV5-1; length: 15; DNA: TGCGCCAGCAGCTCGGGACAGGGGTTTCTAGATACGCAGTATTTT; CDR3: CASSSGQGFLDTQYF